This T cell receptor (beta chain) was identified during a study of T cells in Graves' hyperthyroidism and ophthalmopathy. Study details: Sampling of peripheral blood happened at initial diagnosis, prior to any treatment. Study results and limitations: The model anticipated ophthalmopathy a median 6.5 months pre-onset.

The study left out patients who had uncontrolled infection, other autoimmune disease, pregnancy or lactation. This clonotype has more than one count but fewer than ten. What it recognizes is unknown. The V and J ends lost 2 bases and 0 bases respectively, with 12 bases between them. Germline CDR1 reads LNHDA; CDR2 reads SQIVND (reference sequence). The CDR3 extends over 16 amino acids. What was amplified from RNA transcripts were TCR beta CDR3 regions. TCR CDR3 regions were first amplified by RT-PCR with HTBI primers. TCRdb independently ran MiXCR on the multiplex PCR reads; one entry per CDR3 protein. The top ten hold approximately 13% of the sample, which has approximately 410,000 distinct CDR3 sequences, approximately 14% seen once.

This receptor was obtained from a young man with Graves' ophthalmopathy. Sequencing input: blood. The genes are TRBV19 and TRBJ2-3; D is possibly TRBD1 or TRBD2 (5 bases each). CDR3 in amino acids: CASSIMGRGSTDTQYF. DNA of the CDR3: TGTGCCAGTAGTATAATGGGACGGGGAAGCACAGATACGCAGTATTTT.